The clone carrying this T cell receptor (beta chain) has just a few counts. The antigen is undetermined. The sample comes from a study of beta chain features in type 1 diabetes. Study-level results: Type 1 diabetes patients showed a moderate but significant shortening of TCRB CDR3s in all four CD4+ subsets. PCR might favor shorter templates, equally in patients and controls.

The isolated RNA, all of it, was reverse transcribed, so expressed TCRB transcripts were what got sequenced. TCRdb's copy holds only in-frame clones and misses some; the assay was immunoSEQ multiplex PCR. Of some 300,000 clones listed, 8% are singletons. J lost 4 bases, V lost 6 bases, and 6 bases had no gene match. The CDR3 covers 14 residues. Germline-derived CDR1 and CDR2 are SEHNR and FQNEAQ (reference sequence). Sequencing was performed on central memory CD4+ T cells from blood. The rearrangement uses TRBV7-9 and TRBJ2-3; 8 nucleotides agree with TRBD2. This TCR came from a woman aged 18-30 years in good health. CDR3 region: CASSPTAGADTQYF. For the CDR3, the DNA is TGTGCCAGCAGTCCGACAGCGGGAGCAGATACGCAGTATTTT.